This TCR beta chain was profiled in a study of response to subunit inactivated influenza vaccine. This clonotype occurred many times. The CDR3 covers 15 residues. The germline CDR1 and CDR2 sequences are SGHRS and YFSETQ. V lost 3 bases, J lost 4 bases, and 9 bases stayed unmatched. TCRdb reprocessed the RT-PCR reads with MiXCR, giving one entry per CDR3 protein. The data hold about 570,000 distinct CDR3 sequences, with 10% to 12% observed a single time. These data were likewise used in another study, on T cells expressing NK-cell markers. That report notes: 5'RACE template switching with UMIs generated TCR beta cDNA. Sorted T-cell subsets CD3+CD56+NKG2C+, CD3+CD56+NKG2C- and CD3+CD56-NKG2C+ were TCR beta-sequenced. Seropositivity for HCMV was found in seven of the eight sequenced donors, with one seronegative. In several experiments, sorting was restricted to alpha-beta TCR T cells by an anti-gamma-delta TCR antibody.

This TCR came from a middle-aged man who received an inactivated influenza vaccine. V is TRBV5-1 and J is TRBJ1-1, with 7 bases matching TRBD1. Sample: PBMCs from blood, taken on the day of vaccination. The CDR3 region has the DNA TGCGCCAGCAGCTCTTACGGACAGGTCGGCACTGAAGCTTTCTTT. It is translated as CASSSYGQVGTEAFF.